One and the same sample provided the 25 T cell receptor beta chains below, sequenced in a study of blood T cell repertoires in COVID-19. Using immunoSEQ multiplex PCR, the repertoire was profiled, and TCRdb retains in-frame clones only, with some absent. The sample contains 300,000 or so clones, approximately 90% of which appear only once. The sequenced material came from peripheral blood. The receptors were gathered from a woman aged 40 to 50 with acute or convalescent COVID-19.

This clone was seen more than once but under ten times. The chain joins TRBV14 to TRBJ1-2; D call uncertain. This CDR3 is 11 amino acids long. Germline V gene sequence: CDR1 SGHDN, CDR2 FVKESK. Trimming removed 1 base from V and 14 bases from J, with 11 bases in between. The CDR3 here is CASSQGGLHTF. CDR3 nucleotides: TGTGCCAGCAGCCAAGGCGGGCTTCATACCTTC.

The J gene is TRBJ1-1, the V gene TRBV10-3, with 8 bases matching TRBD1. The CDR3 is 13 amino acids. V trimming: 5 bases; J trimming: 4 bases; junction bases outside the gene matches: 3. CDR1 is ENHRY, CDR2 SYGVKD, per germline. This CDR3 reads CAISIDRGTEAFF. CDR3 sequence (DNA): TGTGCCATCAGTATTGACAGGGGCACTGAAGCTTTCTTT.

The V and J genes are TRBV7-8 and TRBJ2-5, with TRBD2 matching 7 bases. The ends lost 2 bases at V and 5 bases at J; junction bases unmatched: 8. The length of the CDR3 is 15 residues. The germline gives CDR1 SGHVS, CDR2 FQNEAQ. The CDR3 protein is CASSLQSRLAETQYF. The CDR3 region has the DNA TGTGCCAGCAGCTTACAGTCGAGACTAGCCGAGACCCAGTACTTC. The whole variable domain, filled in from reference TRBV7-8 and TRBJ2-5, reads GAGVSQSPRYKVAKRGQDVALRCDPISGHVSLFWYQQALGQGPEFLTYFQNEAQLDKSGLPSDRFFAERPEGSVSTLKIQRTQQEDSAVYLCASSLQSRLAETQYFGPGTRLLVL.

The V call is TRBV5-1, the J call TRBJ1-2; TRBD1 aligns across 8 bases. The V and J ends lost 4 bases and 4 bases, in that order; junction bases with no gene match: 6. The germline CDR1 and CDR2 sequences are SGHRS and YFSETQ. The CDR3 has 14 residues. CDR3 in amino acids: CASSINRGAYGYTF. CDR3 sequence (DNA): TGCGCCAGCAGCATTAACAGGGGGGCCTATGGCTACACCTTC.

The V call is TRBV24-1, the J call TRBJ1-4; D ambiguous. This CDR3 region has 12 residues. Trimming removed 3 bases at V and 5 bases at J, with 3 bases between. Germline-derived CDR1 and CDR2 are KGHDR and SFDVKD. The CDR3 DNA reads as TGTGCCACCAGTGATCTAAATGAAAAACTGTTTTTT. Encoded protein: CATSDLNEKLFF.

V is TRBV13 and J is TRBJ1-4, with TRBD1 identical over 8 bases. Germline trimming cut 5 bases from V and 5 bases from J; bases unmatched to any gene: 1. The CDR3 is made up of 13 amino acids. Germline CDR1 and CDR2: PRHDT and FYEKMQ (reference sequence). CDR3 protein: CASSGTGNEKLFF. The CDR3 coding sequence is TGTGCCAGCAGCGGGACAGGCAATGAAAAACTGTTTTTT.

The chain joins TRBV25-1 to TRBJ1-1; TRBD1 aligns across 7 bases. The CDR3 is made up of 16 amino acids. Per germline, CDR1 MGHDK and CDR2 SYGVNS. V lost 4 bases, J lost 2 bases, and 10 bases stayed unmatched. Here the CDR3 reads CASSAIQGLGNTEAFF. The CDR3 coding sequence is TGTGCCAGCAGTGCAATACAGGGGCTTGGAAACACTGAAGCTTTCTTT.

J is TRBJ2-3 and V is TRBV7-7, with TRBD1 identical over 7 bases. The CDR3 length is 15 residues. With 5 bases clipped from V and 0 bases from J, the junction kept 5 bases outside the gene matches. Germline values: CDR1 SSHAT, CDR2 FNYEAQ (reference sequence). CDR3 sequence (DNA): TGTGCCAGCAGCCAAGGGACAGCGAGCACAGATACGCAGTATTTT. It is translated as CASSQGTASTDTQYF.

In this sample, this clone turned up a few times. As DNA, the CDR3 is TGTGCCAGCAGCTTAGGGACAGGGGATTCGGGTGAAAAACTGTTTTTT. It translates to CASSLGTGDSGEKLFF. The V call is TRBV7-9, the J call TRBJ1-4, with 9 bases aligning to TRBD1. The V and J ends lost 1 base and 7 bases, in that order; junction bases with no gene match: 7. The CDR3 covers 16 residues. Germline V lookup: CDR1 SEHNR, CDR2 FQNEAQ (reference sequence).

The rearrangement uses TRBV11-2 and TRBJ2-7; no firm D call. V lost 1 base, J lost 6 bases, and 10 bases lay in between. The germline V gene has CDR1 SGHAT and CDR2 FQNNGV. The CDR3 has 13 residues. CDR3 region: CASSLVRSSEQYV. CDR3 in DNA: TGTGCCAGCAGCTTAGTCAGGTCCAGCGAGCAGTACGTC.

The chain is built from TRBV5-1 and TRBJ1-3; a possible D gene is TRBD1 (5 bases). Trimming removed 4 bases at V and 0 bases at J, with 11 bases between. Germline CDR1 is SGHRS and CDR2 is YFSETQ. This CDR3 has 15 residues. The CDR3 DNA follows: TGCGCCAGCAGCAACAGGTTCTCCTCTGGAAACACCATATATTTT. This encodes CASSNRFSSGNTIYF. The full variable domain, with the rest looked up from reference TRBV5-1 and TRBJ1-3, is KAGVTQTPRYLIKTRGQQVTLSCSPISGHRSVSWYQQTPGQGLQFLFEYFSETQRNKGNFPGRFSGRQFSNSRSEMNVSTLELGDSALYLCASSNRFSSGNTIYFGEGSWLTVV.

The chain combines TRBV5-1 with TRBJ1-3; TRBD1 agrees at 8 bases. In germline, CDR1 is SGHRS, CDR2 YFSETQ. V shed 2 bases and J 1 base; nucleotides not matched to a gene: 5. This CDR3 spans 16 amino acids. CDR3 protein: CASSFTGGSSGNTIYF. The CDR3 nucleotides are TGCGCCAGCAGCTTTACAGGGGGGAGTTCTGGAAACACCATATATTTT.

The chain couples TRBV19 to TRBJ2-2, with D perhaps matching TRBD1 (5 bases). CDR3 size: 14 residues. V lost 9 bases to trimming and J lost 4 bases, with 15 bases between them. The germline CDR1 and CDR2 sequences are LNHDA and SQIVND (reference sequence). The CDR3 protein is CASIRDRGTGELFF. The CDR3 DNA follows: TGTGCCAGCATCAGAGACAGAGGCACCGGGGAGCTGTTTTTT. Combining the CDR3 with reference TRBV19 and TRBJ2-2 gives the whole variable domain DGGITQSPKYLFRKEGQNVTLSCEQNLNHDAMYWYRQDPGQGLRLIYYSQIVNDFQKGDIAEGYSVSREKKESFPLTVTSAQKNPTAFYLCASIRDRGTGELFFGEGSRLTVL.

Only one count was recorded for this clone. The rearrangement links TRBV9 to TRBJ2-1; 16 bases agree with TRBD2. The germline V gene encodes CDR1 SGDLS and CDR2 YYNGEE. The length of the CDR3 is 21 residues. The CDR3 region has the DNA TGTGCATCAGGGCCGGGACTAGCGGGGGGGCCCGCCCAAACGTACTACAATGAGCAGTTCTTC. Amino acid sequence: CASGPGLAGGPAQTYYNEQFF.

This clone was detected once. V gene TRBV27 combines with J gene TRBJ2-5, with 11 bases lining up with TRBD2. Germline V lookup: CDR1 MNHEY, CDR2 SMNVEV (reference sequence). The CDR3 loop spans 15 amino acids. V shed 0 bases, J shed 5 bases, and the junction held 2 bases outside the gene matches. The CDR3 bases are TGTGCCAGCAGTTTATCTAGCGGGGGGGTGGAGACCCAGTACTTC. Its translation is CASSLSSGGVETQYF.

V is TRBV10-3 and J is TRBJ1-1; D may be TRBD1 (6 bases). Germline V gene lookup returns CDR1 ENHRY and CDR2 SYGVKD. This CDR3 is built from 14 residues. Trimming removed 4 bases from V and 6 bases from J, with 15 bases in between. CDR3 coding DNA: TGTGCCATCAGTGTCTCGACAGGTGCTCCTGAAGCTTTCTTT. It yields the protein CAISVSTGAPEAFF.

J is TRBJ2-5 and V is TRBV2, with 8 bases lining up with TRBD2. The germline V gene encodes CDR1 SNHLY and CDR2 FYNNEI. This CDR3 spans 16 amino acids. After removal of 4 bases from V and 3 bases from J, the junction contained 10 bases not matched to a gene. CDR3 residues: CASSVAVAGPKETQYF. CDR3 coding DNA: TGTGCCAGCAGTGTCGCGGTAGCGGGGCCGAAAGAGACCCAGTACTTC.

DNA of the CDR3: TGCGCCAGCAGCTTGGAACAGAAAGGCTATGGCTACACCTTC. Its protein product is CASSLEQKGYGYTF. The gene calls are TRBV5-1 and TRBJ1-2, with D hard to call. The CDR3 contains 14 residues. V lost 0 bases to trimming and J lost 4 bases, with 10 bases between them. CDR1 SGHRS and CDR2 YFSETQ come from the germline V gene.

The CDR3 sequence is CASSQASRTGSNQPQHF. DNA for the CDR3: TGTGCCAGCAGCCAAGCCTCCCGGACAGGCAGCAATCAGCCCCAGCATTTT. V and J are TRBV4-2 and TRBJ1-5; TRBD1 matches 7 bases. After removal of 1 base from V and 1 base from J, the junction contained 7 bases not matched to a gene. The CDR3 contains 17 residues. CDR1 is LGHNA, CDR2 YNFKEQ, per germline.

This clone was seen a handful of times. The chain combines TRBV5-1 with TRBJ1-1, with TRBD1 as a possible D gene (5 bases). Germline V gene lookup returns CDR1 SGHRS and CDR2 YFSETQ. The CDR3 sequence is 16 residues long. Trimming stripped 0 bases from V and 1 base from J, with 13 bases between. CDR3 protein: CASSLAPAGGNTEAFF. In nucleotides, the CDR3 is TGCGCCAGCAGCTTGGCTCCCGCGGGGGGGAACACTGAAGCTTTCTTT.

This chain links TRBV6-5 with TRBJ1-2, with no clear D. V was clipped by 2 bases and J by 0 bases, with 7 bases between them. This CDR3 has 14 amino acids. Germline loops: CDR1 MNHEY, CDR2 SVGAGI. CDR3 nucleotide sequence: TGTGCCAGCAGTTACGGGCCAACTAACTATGGCTACACCTTC. Translated: CASSYGPTNYGYTF.

The chain combines TRBV9 with TRBJ1-2, with D possibly being TRBD1 (5 bases). Germline V gives CDR1 SGDLS, CDR2 YYNGEE. The CDR3 covers 13 residues. V gave up 0 bases and J gave up 6 bases, with 9 bases separating them. The CDR3 DNA reads TGTGCCAGCAGCGTAGGGGGGGATAATGGCTACACCTTC. Its translation is CASSVGGDNGYTF. The variable domain in full, with the rest retrieved from reference TRBV9 and TRBJ1-2, is DSGVTQTPKHLITATGQRVTLRCSPRSGDLSVYWYQQSLDQGLQFLIQYYNGEERAKGNILERFSAQQFPDLHSELNLSSLELGDSALYFCASSVGGDNGYTFGSGTRLTVV.

The genes are TRBV4-1 and TRBJ1-4, with D perhaps TRBD1 (6 bases). In germline, CDR1 is MGHRA, CDR2 YSYEKL. The CDR3 loop spans 18 amino acids. V was clipped by 2 bases and J by 5 bases, with 21 bases between them. This chain's CDR3 is CASSQLLSGTGMNEKLFF. CDR3 coding DNA: TGCGCCAGCAGCCAATTGCTATCGGGTACAGGGATGAATGAAAAACTGTTTTTT.

The genes are TRBV24-1 and TRBJ2-3; TRBD2 agrees at 11 bases. The CDR3 spans 16 residues. From germline, CDR1 is KGHDR and CDR2 SFDVKD. With V trimmed by 7 bases and J by 6 bases, 11 bases remained unmatched. This CDR3 reads CATRPRTSGGEDTQYF. CDR3 DNA: TGTGCCACCAGACCCCGAACTAGCGGGGGCGAGGATACGCAGTATTTT.

This chain joins TRBV4-1 and TRBJ2-7; the match to TRBD2 covers 11 bases. Trimming took 5 bases from V and 3 from J; bases not matched to a gene: 6. Looked up from germline, CDR1 is MGHRA and CDR2 is YSYEKL. The CDR3 is 15 residues long. Written as DNA, the CDR3 is TGCGCCAGCAGCAGTCTAGCGGGGGGCCTCTACGAGCAGTACGTC. Its translation: CASSSLAGGLYEQYV.